This is a list of T cell receptor beta chains from one sample in a study of T cell responses to AZD1222 COVID-19 vaccine. Method: immunoSEQ multiplex PCR; TCRdb's copy keeps in-frame clones and lacks some. The data hold 160,000 or so clones, with approximately 90% observed a single time. The starting material was peripheral blood, obtained on day 0 of AZD1222 vaccination. These receptors all come from an adult in good health. CDR3s include the opening cysteine and the closing phenylalanine or tryptophan. D genes are given only for firm matches. Clone size, where shown, is once, few, many, or a class for clones that have expanded.

CDR3nt: TGTGCCAGCAGCCAATTCGGGACAGCGAATCAGCCCCAGCATTTT
CDR3aa: CASSQFGTANQPQHF
abundance: NA
j_gene: TRBJ1-5
d_gene: TRBD1
len: 15
v_gene: TRBV3-1/TRBV3-2

CDR3nt: TGTGCCAGTAGTGGCGGTGGCACAGATACGCAGTATTTT
CDR3aa: CASSGGGTDTQYF
abundance: medium-sized
j_gene: TRBJ2-3
d_gene: NA
len: 13
v_gene: TRBV19

CDR3nt: TGTGCCTGGAGTCCAACAGGGTATGTCGGCTACACCTTC
CDR3aa: CAWSPTGYVGYTF
abundance: NA
j_gene: TRBJ1-2
d_gene: NA
len: 13
v_gene: TRBV30

CDR3nt: TGTGCCAGCAGCTTTAGGGGGATTTGTAATTCACCCCTCCACTTT
CDR3aa: CASSFRGICNSPLHF
abundance: once
j_gene: TRBJ1-6
d_gene: NA
len: 15
v_gene: TRBV12-1

CDR3nt: TGTGCCAGCAGCTTAGGGAGGGCGGACTCCTACAATGAGCAGTTCTTC
CDR3aa: CASSLGRADSYNEQFF
abundance: NA
j_gene: TRBJ2-1
d_gene: NA
len: 16
v_gene: TRBV7-9

CDR3nt: TGTGCCACCAGCAGAGATAGGGTTCGACGGGAAAACTATGGCTACACCTTC
CDR3aa: CATSRDRVRRENYGYTF
abundance: few
j_gene: TRBJ1-2
d_gene: NA
len: 17
v_gene: TRBV15

CDR3nt: TGTGCCAGCAGCCAAGAGGCAGGGGCGGTTGCGGACTATGGCTACACCTTC
CDR3aa: CASSQEAGAVADYGYTF
abundance: NA
j_gene: TRBJ1-2
d_gene: NA
len: 17
v_gene: TRBV3-1/TRBV3-2

CDR3nt: TGTGCCAGCAGCGAACTCGCCGGGGGTAATTCACCCCTCCACTTT
CDR3aa: CASSELAGGNSPLHF
abundance: NA
j_gene: TRBJ1-6
d_gene: NA
len: 15
v_gene: TRBV9

CDR3nt: TGTGCCAGCAGCTGGGACCCCAGGGAGCAGTACTTC
CDR3aa: CASSWDPREQYF
abundance: NA
j_gene: TRBJ2-7
d_gene: NA
len: 12
v_gene: TRBV7-9

CDR3nt: TGTGCCAGCAGCTTGGACGGGAACTATGGCTACACCTTC
CDR3aa: CASSLDGNYGYTF
abundance: NA
j_gene: TRBJ1-2
d_gene: NA
len: 13
v_gene: TRBV7-3

CDR3nt: TGTGCCAGCAGCTTCGCTTACGGGAGCCTCGTCAATGAGCAGTTCTTC
CDR3aa: CASSFAYGSLVNEQFF
abundance: few
j_gene: TRBJ2-1
d_gene: NA
len: 16
v_gene: TRBV7-6

CDR3nt: TGTGCCAGCAGTGATGTCACTAGCGGAGAGACCCAGTACTTC
CDR3aa: CASSDVTSGETQYF
abundance: NA
j_gene: TRBJ2-5
d_gene: TRBD2
len: 14
v_gene: TRBV2

CDR3nt: TGTGCCAGCAGCCAAGACAGCTATGGCTACACCTTC
CDR3aa: CASSQDSYGYTF
abundance: NA
j_gene: TRBJ1-2
d_gene: NA
len: 12
v_gene: TRBV4-2

CDR3nt: TGTGCCAGCAGCTCTAGCGGGAGGGACACCGGGGAGCTGTTTTTT
CDR3aa: CASSSSGRDTGELFF
abundance: NA
j_gene: TRBJ2-2
d_gene: TRBD2
len: 15
v_gene: TRBV2

CDR3nt: TGTGCCAGTAGTAGATTGTTAAAGTTGGGCTCTGGGGCCAACGTCCTGACTTTC
CDR3aa: CASSRLLKLGSGANVLTF
abundance: NA
j_gene: TRBJ2-6
d_gene: NA
len: 18
v_gene: TRBV19

CDR3nt: TGTGCCAGCAGCTTCCCGGGTCCCTACGAGCAGTACTTC
CDR3aa: CASSFPGPYEQYF
abundance: NA
j_gene: TRBJ2-7
d_gene: NA
len: 13
v_gene: TRBV5-4

CDR3nt: TGCGCCAGCAGTGACGGGGCTAGCGGGAGAGAGACCCAGTACTTC
CDR3aa: CASSDGASGRETQYF
abundance: NA
j_gene: TRBJ2-5
d_gene: TRBD2
len: 15
v_gene: TRBV10-1

CDR3nt: TGTGCCAGCAGTCGACAAGGTTCGAATCAGCCCCAGCATTTT
CDR3aa: CASSRQGSNQPQHF
abundance: NA
j_gene: TRBJ1-5
d_gene: NA
len: 14
v_gene: TRBV2

CDR3nt: TGTGCCAGCAGTCCGGGCTCGGGTAGGGGGCAGTTCTTC
CDR3aa: CASSPGSGRGQFF
abundance: NA
j_gene: TRBJ2-1
d_gene: NA
len: 13
v_gene: TRBV5-5

CDR3nt: TGCAGTGCTAGTGAGTTAGGCGGGTACAACTATGGCTACACCTTC
CDR3aa: CSASELGGYNYGYTF
abundance: NA
j_gene: TRBJ1-2
d_gene: NA
len: 15
v_gene: TRBV20-1

CDR3nt: TGCGCCAGCAGTGAAGCGCAGGGTGGGCCCTACGAGCAGTACTTC
CDR3aa: CASSEAQGGPYEQYF
abundance: NA
j_gene: TRBJ2-7
d_gene: NA
len: 15
v_gene: TRBV10-1

CDR3nt: TGCAGTGCTAGTTCTCCTCTTGGCGACTACGAGCAGTACTTC
CDR3aa: CSASSPLGDYEQYF
abundance: NA
j_gene: TRBJ2-7
d_gene: NA
len: 14
v_gene: TRBV20-1

CDR3nt: TGTGCCAGCAGCCTCCGGGAGCGCAATTCACCCCTCCACTTT
CDR3aa: CASSLRERNSPLHF
abundance: NA
j_gene: TRBJ1-6
d_gene: NA
len: 14
v_gene: TRBV6-5

CDR3nt: TGTGCCAGCAGCTTGGACAATTTACGGGAGCAGTTCTTC
CDR3aa: CASSLDNLREQFF
abundance: NA
j_gene: TRBJ2-1
d_gene: NA
len: 13
v_gene: TRBV5-4

CDR3nt: TGTGCCAGCAGTTCGAGGGACCTGGTAGATACGCAGTATTTT
CDR3aa: CASSSRDLVDTQYF
abundance: NA
j_gene: TRBJ2-3
d_gene: NA
len: 14
v_gene: TRBV2

CDR3nt: TGTGCCAGCAGGAAACTCCCCCTCTACGAGCAGTACTTC
CDR3aa: CASRKLPLYEQYF
abundance: NA
j_gene: TRBJ2-7
d_gene: NA
len: 13
v_gene: TRBV6-5

CDR3nt: TGTGCCAGCAGAGGGGGGCAGGGATCCGGCGAGCAGTACTTC
CDR3aa: CASRGGQGSGEQYF
abundance: few
j_gene: TRBJ2-7
d_gene: NA
len: 14
v_gene: TRBV5-5

CDR3nt: TGTGCCAGCAGTTTGGGCGGGAGTCGCGAGCAGTACTTC
CDR3aa: CASSLGGSREQYF
abundance: NA
j_gene: TRBJ2-7
d_gene: TRBD2
len: 13
v_gene: TRBV28

CDR3nt: TGTGCCAGCTCAGGGGCCCCGGAATCACCCCTCCACTTT
CDR3aa: CASSGAPESPLHF
abundance: NA
j_gene: TRBJ1-6
d_gene: NA
len: 13
v_gene: TRBV18

CDR3nt: TGCGCCAGCAGCCACGGGACAGGCGATGAAAAACTGTTTTTT
CDR3aa: CASSHGTGDEKLFF
abundance: NA
j_gene: TRBJ1-4
d_gene: TRBD1
len: 14
v_gene: TRBV4-3

CDR3nt: TGCAGTGCTAGTGACCCACAATCCTACGAGCAGTACTTC
CDR3aa: CSASDPQSYEQYF
abundance: NA
j_gene: TRBJ2-7
d_gene: NA
len: 13
v_gene: TRBV20-1

CDR3nt: TGTGCCAGCAGCGTCGGGACTAGCGTCCCCGGGGAGCTGTTTTTT
CDR3aa: CASSVGTSVPGELFF
abundance: NA
j_gene: TRBJ2-2
d_gene: TRBD2
len: 15
v_gene: TRBV6-5

CDR3nt: TGTGCCAGCTCACTCGGGGACGAGCAGTACTTC
CDR3aa: CASSLGDEQYF
abundance: NA
j_gene: TRBJ2-7
d_gene: NA
len: 11
v_gene: TRBV18

CDR3nt: TGTGCCAGCAGTTATACCGCCAACTCCTACGAGCAGTACTTC
CDR3aa: CASSYTANSYEQYF
abundance: NA
j_gene: TRBJ2-7
d_gene: NA
len: 14
v_gene: TRBV6-4

CDR3nt: TGTGCCAGCAGTTTGGGACTAGCGGGAGACTACGAGCAGTACTTC
CDR3aa: CASSLGLAGDYEQYF
abundance: NA
j_gene: TRBJ2-7
d_gene: TRBD2
len: 15
v_gene: TRBV28

CDR3nt: TGTGCCAGCAGGCGGGACCTCCAAGAGACCCAGTACTTC
CDR3aa: CASRRDLQETQYF
abundance: NA
j_gene: TRBJ2-5
d_gene: NA
len: 13
v_gene: TRBV11-1

CDR3nt: TGTGCCAGCAGTTACTTGCTACCAGTCCCCTACGAGCAGTACTTC
CDR3aa: CASSYLLPVPYEQYF
abundance: NA
j_gene: TRBJ2-7
d_gene: NA
len: 15
v_gene: TRBV6-6

CDR3nt: TGTGCCAGCAGGGGGACGGGGCTAGGGATTGAAAAACTGTTTTTT
CDR3aa: CASRGTGLGIEKLFF
abundance: NA
j_gene: TRBJ1-4
d_gene: NA
len: 15
v_gene: TRBV27

CDR3nt: TGTGCCAGCGAGGACCCTTATAGCAATCAGCCCCAGCATTTT
CDR3aa: CASEDPYSNQPQHF
abundance: NA
j_gene: TRBJ1-5
d_gene: NA
len: 14
v_gene: TRBV6-5

CDR3nt: TGTGCCAGCAGTCCGCCAAGGGGTGCAGGTCTCGGGCAGCAGTACTTC
CDR3aa: CASSPPRGAGLGQQYF
abundance: NA
j_gene: TRBJ2-7
d_gene: NA
len: 16
v_gene: TRBV28

CDR3nt: TGTGCCTGCGACTTGACGAACACCGGGGAGCTGTTTTTT
CDR3aa: CACDLTNTGELFF
abundance: NA
j_gene: TRBJ2-2
d_gene: NA
len: 13
v_gene: TRBV12-3/TRBV12-4

CDR3nt: TGTGCCACCAGCAGAGCCCGTGTTGAAAAACTGTTTTTT
CDR3aa: CATSRARVEKLFF
abundance: NA
j_gene: TRBJ1-4
d_gene: NA
len: 13
v_gene: TRBV15

CDR3nt: TGTGCCAGCAGTGATCGATTGGAGTATGGCTACACCTTC
CDR3aa: CASSDRLEYGYTF
abundance: NA
j_gene: TRBJ1-2
d_gene: NA
len: 13
v_gene: TRBV6-1

CDR3nt: TGTGCCAGCTCACCTCCCATAGGACAAAACTATGGCTACACCTTC
CDR3aa: CASSPPIGQNYGYTF
abundance: NA
j_gene: TRBJ1-2
d_gene: NA
len: 15
v_gene: TRBV18

CDR3nt: TGCAGTGCTAGTCGGGCGGGAGGGAACAATGAGCAGTTCTTC
CDR3aa: CSASRAGGNNEQFF
abundance: NA
j_gene: TRBJ2-1
d_gene: TRBD2
len: 14
v_gene: TRBV20-1

CDR3nt: TGCGCCAGCAGCCATGGACTAGCGAACACCGGGGAGCTGTTTTTT
CDR3aa: CASSHGLANTGELFF
abundance: NA
j_gene: TRBJ2-2
d_gene: TRBD2
len: 15
v_gene: TRBV5-1

CDR3nt: TGTGCCAGCAGCTTATTCTCTATGGATACGCAGTATTTT
CDR3aa: CASSLFSMDTQYF
abundance: NA
j_gene: TRBJ2-3
d_gene: NA
len: 13
v_gene: TRBV7-2

CDR3nt: TGTGCCAGGAATGATGGGGGGAAGGAGGACACTGAAGCTTTCTTT
CDR3aa: CARNDGGKEDTEAFF
abundance: NA
j_gene: TRBJ1-1
d_gene: NA
len: 15
v_gene: TRBV14